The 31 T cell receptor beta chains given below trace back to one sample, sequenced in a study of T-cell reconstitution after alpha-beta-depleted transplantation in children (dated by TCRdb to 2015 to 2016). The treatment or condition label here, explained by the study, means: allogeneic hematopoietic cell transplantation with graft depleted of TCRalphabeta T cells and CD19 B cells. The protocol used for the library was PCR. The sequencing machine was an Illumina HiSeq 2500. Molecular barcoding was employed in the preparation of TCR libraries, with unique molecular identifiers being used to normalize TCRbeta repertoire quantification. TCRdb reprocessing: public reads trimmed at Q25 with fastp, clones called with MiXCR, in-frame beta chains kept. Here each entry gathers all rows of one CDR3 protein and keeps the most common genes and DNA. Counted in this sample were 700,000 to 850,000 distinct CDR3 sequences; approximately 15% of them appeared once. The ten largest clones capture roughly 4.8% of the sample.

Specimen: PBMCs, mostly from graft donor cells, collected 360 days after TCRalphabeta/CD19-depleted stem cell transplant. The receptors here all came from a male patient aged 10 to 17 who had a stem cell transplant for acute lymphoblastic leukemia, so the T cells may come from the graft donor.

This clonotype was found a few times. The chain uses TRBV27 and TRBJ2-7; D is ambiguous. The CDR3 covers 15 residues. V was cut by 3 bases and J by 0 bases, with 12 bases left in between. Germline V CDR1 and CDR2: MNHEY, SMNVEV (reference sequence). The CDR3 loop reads CASSLNPLDSYEQYF. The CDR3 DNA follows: TGTGCCAGCAGTTTGAACCCCCTCGACTCCTACGAGCAGTACTTC.

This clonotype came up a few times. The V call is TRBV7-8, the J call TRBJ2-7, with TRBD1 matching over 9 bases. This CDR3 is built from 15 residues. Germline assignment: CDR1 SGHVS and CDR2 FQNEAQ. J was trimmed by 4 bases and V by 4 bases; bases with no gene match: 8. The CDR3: CASSYRDRVRYEQYF. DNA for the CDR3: TGTGCCAGCAGCTACCGGGACAGGGTCCGTTACGAGCAGTACTTC.

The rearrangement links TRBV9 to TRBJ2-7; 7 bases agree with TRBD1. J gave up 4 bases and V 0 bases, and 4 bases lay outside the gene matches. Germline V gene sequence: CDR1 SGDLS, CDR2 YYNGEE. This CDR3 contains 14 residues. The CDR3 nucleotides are TGTGCCAGCAGCGTAGGTACAGGGGATTACGAGCAGTACTTC. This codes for CASSVGTGDYEQYF.

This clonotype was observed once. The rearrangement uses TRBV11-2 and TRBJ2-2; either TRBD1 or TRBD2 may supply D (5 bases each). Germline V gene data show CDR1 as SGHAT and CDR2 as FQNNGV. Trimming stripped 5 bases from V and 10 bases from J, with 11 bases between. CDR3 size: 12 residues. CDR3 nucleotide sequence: TGTGCCAGCAGCCCCTGGGGGACGGAGCTGTTTTTT. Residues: CASSPWGTELFF.

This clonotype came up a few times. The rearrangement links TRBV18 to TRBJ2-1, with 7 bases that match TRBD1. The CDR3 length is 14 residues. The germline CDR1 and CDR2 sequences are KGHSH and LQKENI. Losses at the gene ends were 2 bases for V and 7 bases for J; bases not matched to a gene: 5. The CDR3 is CASSPKQGYNEQFF. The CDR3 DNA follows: TGTGCCAGCTCACCAAAACAGGGGTATAATGAGCAGTTCTTC.

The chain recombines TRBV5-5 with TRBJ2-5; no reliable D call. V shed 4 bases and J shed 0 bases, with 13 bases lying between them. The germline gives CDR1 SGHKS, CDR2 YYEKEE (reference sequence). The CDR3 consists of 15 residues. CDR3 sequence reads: CASSRIPGNQETQYF. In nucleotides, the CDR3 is TGTGCCAGCAGCCGGATCCCGGGCAACCAAGAGACCCAGTACTTC.

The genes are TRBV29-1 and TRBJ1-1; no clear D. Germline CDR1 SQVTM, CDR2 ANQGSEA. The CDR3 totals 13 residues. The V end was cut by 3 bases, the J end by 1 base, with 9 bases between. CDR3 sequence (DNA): TGCAGCGTTGAGGGCAGGTCGAACACTGAAGCTTTCTTT. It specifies CSVEGRSNTEAFF. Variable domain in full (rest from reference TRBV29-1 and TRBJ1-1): SAVISQKPSRDICQRGTSLTIQCQVDSQVTMMFWYRQQPGQSLTLIATANQGSEATYESGFVIDKFPISRPNLTFSTLTVSNMSPEDSSIYLCSVEGRSNTEAFFGQGTRLTVV.

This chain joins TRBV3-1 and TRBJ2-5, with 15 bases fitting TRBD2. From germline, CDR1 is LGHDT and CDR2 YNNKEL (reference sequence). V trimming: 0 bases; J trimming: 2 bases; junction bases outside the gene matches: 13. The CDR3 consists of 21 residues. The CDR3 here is CASSQERLRTSGRAMQETQYF. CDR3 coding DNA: TGTGCCAGCAGCCAAGAACGGTTGAGGACTAGCGGGAGGGCGATGCAAGAGACCCAGTACTTC.

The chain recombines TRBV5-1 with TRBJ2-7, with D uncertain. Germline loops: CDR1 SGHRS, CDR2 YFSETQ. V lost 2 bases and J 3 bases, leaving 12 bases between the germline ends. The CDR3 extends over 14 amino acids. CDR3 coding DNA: TGCGCCAGCAGCTTCGATCTCCTAAACTACGAGCAGTACTTC. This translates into CASSFDLLNYEQYF.

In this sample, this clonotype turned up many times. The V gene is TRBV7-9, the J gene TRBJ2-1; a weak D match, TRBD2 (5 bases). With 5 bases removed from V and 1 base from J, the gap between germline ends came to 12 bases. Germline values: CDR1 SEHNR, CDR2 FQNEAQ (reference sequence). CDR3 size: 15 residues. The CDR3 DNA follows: TGTGCCAGCAGCCCTCGGACTTCTTCCTACAATGAGCAGTTCTTC. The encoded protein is CASSPRTSSYNEQFF.

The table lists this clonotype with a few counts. The CDR3 sequence is CASSLVGQDGRETQYF. CDR3 sequence (DNA): TGTGCCAGCAGCTTAGTCGGACAGGACGGGAGGGAGACCCAGTACTTC. The V gene is TRBV7-6, the J gene TRBJ2-5; the D call may be TRBD1 or TRBD2 (7 bases each). Germline V gene data show CDR1 as SGHVS and CDR2 as FNYEAQ. Trimming cost V 1 base and J 5 bases, with 17 bases left between them. The CDR3 extends over 16 amino acids.

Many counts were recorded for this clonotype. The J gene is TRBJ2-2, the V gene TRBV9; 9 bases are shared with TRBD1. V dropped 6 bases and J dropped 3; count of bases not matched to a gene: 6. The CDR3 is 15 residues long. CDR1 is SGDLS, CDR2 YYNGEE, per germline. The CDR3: CASTHGTGYTGELFF. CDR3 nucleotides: TGTGCCAGCACCCATGGGACAGGGTACACCGGGGAGCTGTTTTTT.

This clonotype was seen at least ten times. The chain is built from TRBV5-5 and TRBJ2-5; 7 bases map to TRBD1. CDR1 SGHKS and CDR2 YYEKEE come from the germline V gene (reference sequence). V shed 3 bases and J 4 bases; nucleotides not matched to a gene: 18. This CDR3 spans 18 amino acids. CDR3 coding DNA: TGTGCCAGCAGCTCCCACACAACAGGGGTCCCAATCCCAGAGACCCAGTACTTC. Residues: CASSSHTTGVPIPETQYF. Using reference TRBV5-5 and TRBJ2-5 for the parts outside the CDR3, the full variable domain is DAGVTQSPTHLIKTRGQQVTLRCSPISGHKSVSWYQQVLGQGPQFIFQYYEKEERGRGNFPDRFSARQFPNYSSELNVNALLLGDSALYLCASSSHTTGVPIPETQYFGPGTRLLVL.

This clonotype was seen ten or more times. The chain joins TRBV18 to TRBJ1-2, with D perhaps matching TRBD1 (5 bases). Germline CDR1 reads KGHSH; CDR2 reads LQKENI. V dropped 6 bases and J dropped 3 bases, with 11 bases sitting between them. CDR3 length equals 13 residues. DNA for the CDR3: TGTGCCAGCTCCCCCGGGACTTACTATGGCTACACCTTC. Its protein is CASSPGTYYGYTF.

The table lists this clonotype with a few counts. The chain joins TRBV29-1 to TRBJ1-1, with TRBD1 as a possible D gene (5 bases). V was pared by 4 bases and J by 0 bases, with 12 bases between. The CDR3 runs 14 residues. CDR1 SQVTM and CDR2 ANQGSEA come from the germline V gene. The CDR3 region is CSVVSRGMNTEAFF. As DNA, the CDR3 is TGCAGCGTTGTATCCCGGGGGATGAACACTGAAGCTTTCTTT.

DNA of the CDR3: TGCGCCAGCAGCTCCAACCCCCCAGGGGGCGGTACCGGGGAGCTGTTTTTT. Its protein is CASSSNPPGGGTGELFF. V is TRBV5-1 and J is TRBJ2-2; 8 positions match TRBD1. Trimming at V came to 3 bases and at J to 5 bases, leaving 12 bases not matched to a gene. CDR1 and CDR2 (germline): SGHRS, YFSETQ. This CDR3 region has 17 residues. Full variable domain (remainder filled in from reference TRBV5-1 and TRBJ2-2): KAGVTQTPRYLIKTRGQQVTLSCSPISGHRSVSWYQQTPGQGLQFLFEYFSETQRNKGNFPGRFSGRQFSNSRSEMNVSTLELGDSALYLCASSSNPPGGGTGELFFGEGSRLTVL.

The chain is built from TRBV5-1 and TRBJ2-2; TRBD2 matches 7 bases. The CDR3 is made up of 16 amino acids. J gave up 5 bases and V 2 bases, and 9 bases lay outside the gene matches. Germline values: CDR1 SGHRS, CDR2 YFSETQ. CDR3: CASSLVGGTTTGELFF. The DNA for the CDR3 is TGCGCCAGCAGCTTAGTCGGGGGGACTACGACCGGGGAGCTGTTTTTT.

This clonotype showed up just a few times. Here the CDR3 reads CASSHGQGALGETQYF. CDR3 nucleotide sequence: TGCGCCAGCAGCCATGGACAGGGGGCTTTGGGAGAGACCCAGTACTTC. The V gene is TRBV4-1, the J gene TRBJ2-5; 11 nucleotides agree with TRBD1. Germline V lookup: CDR1 MGHRA, CDR2 YSYEKL. The V and J ends lost 3 bases and 4 bases, in that order; junction bases with no gene match: 7. The CDR3 has 16 amino acids.

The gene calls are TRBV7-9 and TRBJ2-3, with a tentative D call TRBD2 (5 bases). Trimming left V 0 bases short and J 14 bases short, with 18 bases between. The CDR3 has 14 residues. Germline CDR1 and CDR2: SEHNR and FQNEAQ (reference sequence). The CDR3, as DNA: TGTGCCAGCAGCTTAGCCGCAGATCGGGGTAAAGGGTATTTT. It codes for CASSLAADRGKGYF. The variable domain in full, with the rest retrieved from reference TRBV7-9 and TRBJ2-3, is DTGVSQNPRHKITKRGQNVTFRCDPISEHNRLYWYRQTLGQGPEFLTYFQNEAQLEKSRLLSDRFSAERPKGSFSTLEIQRTEQGDSAMYLCASSLAADRGKGYFGPGTRLTVL.

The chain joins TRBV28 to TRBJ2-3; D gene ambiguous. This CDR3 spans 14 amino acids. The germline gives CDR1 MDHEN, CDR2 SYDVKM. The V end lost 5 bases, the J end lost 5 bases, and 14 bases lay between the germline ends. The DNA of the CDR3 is TGTGCCAGCAGTAAGCGAACTGGCAGAGATACGCAGTATTTT. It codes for CASSKRTGRDTQYF.

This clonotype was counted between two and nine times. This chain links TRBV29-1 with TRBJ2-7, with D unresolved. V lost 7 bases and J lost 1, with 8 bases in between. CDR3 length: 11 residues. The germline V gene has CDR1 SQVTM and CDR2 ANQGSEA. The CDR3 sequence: CSAEGSYEQYF. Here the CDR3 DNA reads TGCAGCGCCGAAGGTTCCTACGAGCAGTACTTC.

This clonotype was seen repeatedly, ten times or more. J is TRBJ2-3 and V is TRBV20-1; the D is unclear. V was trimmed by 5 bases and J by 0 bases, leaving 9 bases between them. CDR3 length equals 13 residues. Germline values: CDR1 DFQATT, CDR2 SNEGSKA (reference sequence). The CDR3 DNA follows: TGCAGTGCTCCCCCGCGGAGCACAGATACGCAGTATTTT. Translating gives CSAPPRSTDTQYF.

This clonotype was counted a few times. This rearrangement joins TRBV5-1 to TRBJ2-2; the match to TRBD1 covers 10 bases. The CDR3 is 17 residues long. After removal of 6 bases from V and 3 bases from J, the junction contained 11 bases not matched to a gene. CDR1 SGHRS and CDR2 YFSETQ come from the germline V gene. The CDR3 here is CASTESGTGAYTGELFF. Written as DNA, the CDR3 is TGCGCCAGCACGGAGTCCGGGACAGGGGCCTACACCGGGGAGCTGTTTTTT. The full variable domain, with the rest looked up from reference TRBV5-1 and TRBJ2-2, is KAGVTQTPRYLIKTRGQQVTLSCSPISGHRSVSWYQQTPGQGLQFLFEYFSETQRNKGNFPGRFSGRQFSNSRSEMNVSTLELGDSALYLCASTESGTGAYTGELFFGEGSRLTVL.

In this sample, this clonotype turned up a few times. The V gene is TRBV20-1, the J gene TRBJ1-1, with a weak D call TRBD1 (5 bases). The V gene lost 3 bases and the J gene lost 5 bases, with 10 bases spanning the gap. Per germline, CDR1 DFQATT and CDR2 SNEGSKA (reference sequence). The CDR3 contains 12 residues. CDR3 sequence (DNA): TGCAGTGCTAGTACAGGAAGGACTGAAGCTTTCTTT. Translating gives CSASTGRTEAFF.

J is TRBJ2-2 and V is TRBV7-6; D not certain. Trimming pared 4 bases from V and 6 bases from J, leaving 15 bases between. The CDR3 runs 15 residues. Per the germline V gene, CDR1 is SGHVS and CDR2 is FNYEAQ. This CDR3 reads CASSSEPHGAGELFF. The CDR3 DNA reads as TGTGCCAGCAGCTCAGAGCCTCACGGTGCCGGGGAGCTGTTTTTT.

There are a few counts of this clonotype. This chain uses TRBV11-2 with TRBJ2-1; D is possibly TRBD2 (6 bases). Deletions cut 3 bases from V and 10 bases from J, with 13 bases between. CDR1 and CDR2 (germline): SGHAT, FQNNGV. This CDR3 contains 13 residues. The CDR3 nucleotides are TGTGCCAGCAGCTTCGGTGCGGGGTGGGAGCAGTTCTTC. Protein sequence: CASSFGAGWEQFF. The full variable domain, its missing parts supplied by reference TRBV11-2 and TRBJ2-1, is EAGVAQSPRYKIIEKRQSVAFWCNPISGHATLYWYQQILGQGPKLLIQFQNNGVVDDSQLPKDRFSAERLKGVDSTLKIQPAKLEDSAVYLCASSFGAGWEQFFGPGTRLTVL.

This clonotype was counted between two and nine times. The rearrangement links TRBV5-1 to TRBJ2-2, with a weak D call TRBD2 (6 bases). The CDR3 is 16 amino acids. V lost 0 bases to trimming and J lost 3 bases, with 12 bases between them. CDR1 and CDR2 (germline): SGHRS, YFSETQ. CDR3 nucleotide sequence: TGCGCCAGCAGCTTGGGGGGTAGCGGATACACCGGGGAGCTGTTTTTT. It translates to CASSLGGSGYTGELFF.

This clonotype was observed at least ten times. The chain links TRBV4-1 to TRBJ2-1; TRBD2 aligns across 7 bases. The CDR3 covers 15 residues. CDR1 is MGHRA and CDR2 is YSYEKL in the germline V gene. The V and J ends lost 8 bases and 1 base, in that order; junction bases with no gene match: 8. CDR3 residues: CASLASGASYNEQFF. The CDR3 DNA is TGCGCCAGCCTTGCCAGCGGGGCGTCCTACAATGAGCAGTTCTTC.

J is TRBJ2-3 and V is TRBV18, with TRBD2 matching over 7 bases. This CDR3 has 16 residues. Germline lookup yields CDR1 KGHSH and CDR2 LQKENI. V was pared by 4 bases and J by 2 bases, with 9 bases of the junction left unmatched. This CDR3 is CASSLLAGPYTDTQYF. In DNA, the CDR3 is TGTGCCAGCTCACTCTTAGCGGGTCCTTACACAGATACGCAGTATTTT.

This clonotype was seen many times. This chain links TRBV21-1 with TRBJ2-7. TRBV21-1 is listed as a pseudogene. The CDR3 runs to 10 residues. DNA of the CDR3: TGTGCCAGCAACAACTACGAGCAGTACTTC. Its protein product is CASNNYEQYF.

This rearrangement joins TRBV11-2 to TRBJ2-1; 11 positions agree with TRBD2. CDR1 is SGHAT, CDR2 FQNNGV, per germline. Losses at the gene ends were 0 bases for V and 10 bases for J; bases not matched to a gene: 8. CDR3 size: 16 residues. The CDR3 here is CASSLDLLAGEGEQFF. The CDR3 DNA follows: TGTGCCAGCAGCTTAGATCTACTAGCGGGAGAGGGGGAGCAGTTCTTC.